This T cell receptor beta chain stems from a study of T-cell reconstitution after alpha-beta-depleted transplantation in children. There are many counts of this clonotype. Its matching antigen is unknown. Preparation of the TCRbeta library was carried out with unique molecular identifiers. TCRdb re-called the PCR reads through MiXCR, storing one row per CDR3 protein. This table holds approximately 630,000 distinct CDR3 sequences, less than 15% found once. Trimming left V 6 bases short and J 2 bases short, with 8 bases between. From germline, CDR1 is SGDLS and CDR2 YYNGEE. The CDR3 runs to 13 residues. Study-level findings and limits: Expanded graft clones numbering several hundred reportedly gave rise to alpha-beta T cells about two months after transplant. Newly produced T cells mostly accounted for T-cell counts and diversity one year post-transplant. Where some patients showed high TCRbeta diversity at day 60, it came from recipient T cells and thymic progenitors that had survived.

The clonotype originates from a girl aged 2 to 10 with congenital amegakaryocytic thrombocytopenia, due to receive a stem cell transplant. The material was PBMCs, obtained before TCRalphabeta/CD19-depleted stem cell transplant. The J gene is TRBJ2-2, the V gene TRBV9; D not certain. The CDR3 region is CASMVDNTGELFF. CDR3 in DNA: TGTGCCAGCATGGTGGATAACACCGGGGAGCTGTTTTTT.